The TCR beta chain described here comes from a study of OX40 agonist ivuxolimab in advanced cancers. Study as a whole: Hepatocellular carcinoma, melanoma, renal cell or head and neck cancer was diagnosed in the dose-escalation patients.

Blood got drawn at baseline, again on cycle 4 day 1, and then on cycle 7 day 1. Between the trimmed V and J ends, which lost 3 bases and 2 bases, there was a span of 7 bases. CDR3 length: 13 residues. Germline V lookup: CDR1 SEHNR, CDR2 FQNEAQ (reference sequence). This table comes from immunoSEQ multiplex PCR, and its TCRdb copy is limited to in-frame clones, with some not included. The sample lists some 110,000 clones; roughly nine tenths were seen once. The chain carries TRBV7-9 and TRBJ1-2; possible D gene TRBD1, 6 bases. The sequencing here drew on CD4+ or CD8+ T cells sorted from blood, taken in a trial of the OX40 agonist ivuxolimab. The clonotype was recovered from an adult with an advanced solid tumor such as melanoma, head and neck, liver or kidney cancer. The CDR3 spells CASSFTGNYGYTF. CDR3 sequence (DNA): TGTGCCAGCAGCTTTACAGGGAACTATGGCTACACCTTC.